The 30 T cell receptor beta chains reported below all come from one sample, sequenced in a study of T cell changes during pregnancy in multiple sclerosis. The data were produced by immunoSEQ multiplex PCR, yet TCRdb's version contains in-frame clones alone and is incomplete. This table holds about 42,000 clones, about 87% found once. Here the sequenced sample was CD4+ T cells from peripheral blood mononuclear cells, taken in the second trimester of pregnancy. The receptors originated from a female donor with multiple sclerosis, enrolled in a pregnancy study.

The chain carries TRBV19 and TRBJ2-1; 9 bases match TRBD1. Trimming removed 3 bases from V and 5 bases from J; junction bases left unmatched: 8. Germline V gene data show CDR1 as LNHDA and CDR2 as SQIVND (reference sequence). There are 16 residues in the CDR3. CDR3 sequence: CASSMRRGQGHNEQFF. The CDR3 DNA is TGTGCCAGTAGTATGCGCCGGGGACAGGGTCACAATGAGCAGTTCTTC.

This clone appeared a few times. The genes are TRBV5-1 and TRBJ2-1, with TRBD2 identical over 8 bases. The V segment lost 4 bases and the J segment 8 bases; nucleotides outside the gene matches: 11. CDR1 SGHRS and CDR2 YFSETQ come from the germline V gene. CDR3 size: 15 residues. CDR3 residues: CASSHVGTSFDEQFF. The CDR3 DNA sequence: TGCGCCAGCAGCCACGTAGGGACTAGTTTCGATGAGCAGTTCTTC.

The rearrangement uses TRBV7-9 and TRBJ1-1, with D unresolved. The CDR3 is 15 residues long. The V end lost 1 base, the J end lost 0 bases, and 9 bases lay between the germline ends. CDR1 and CDR2 from the germline V gene are SEHNR and FQNEAQ (reference sequence). DNA for the CDR3: TGTGCCAGCAGCTTAGTCCCCACATTGAACACTGAAGCTTTCTTT. Protein: CASSLVPTLNTEAFF.

This chain connects TRBV5-1 to TRBJ2-1; 7 positions match TRBD2. This CDR3 has 15 residues. Germline CDR1 SGHRS, CDR2 YFSETQ. After removal of 4 bases from V and 2 bases from J, the junction contained 6 bases not matched to a gene. The CDR3 bases are TGCGCCAGCAGCCTCGGACTAGGGGCCTACAATGAGCAGTTCTTC. It specifies CASSLGLGAYNEQFF.

The rearrangement joins TRBV21-1 to TRBJ1-5; the table's D gene call, TRBD1, was not cross checked with the DNA. TRBV21-1 is recorded as a pseudogene. This CDR3 is 18 amino acids long. CDR3: CASSKVGTGFDARGPQHF. In nucleotides, the CDR3 is TGTGCCAGCAGCAAAGTGGGGACAGGGTTTGACGCAAGGGGACCCCAGCATTTT.

In its sample, this clone was seen a few times. This sequence joins TRBV28 and TRBJ1-5, with a weak D call TRBD1 (6 bases). Germline values: CDR1 MDHEN, CDR2 SYDVKM. Trimming removed 2 bases at V and 0 bases at J, with 8 bases between. This CDR3 comprises 15 residues. The CDR3 DNA follows: TGTGCCAGCAGTTTACAGGGGTCTAGCAATCAGCCCCAGCATTTT. Its protein is CASSLQGSSNQPQHF.

V gene TRBV19 combines with J gene TRBJ2-6; D is perhaps TRBD2 (5 bases). The CDR3 totals 17 residues. Germline values: CDR1 LNHDA, CDR2 SQIVND (reference sequence). Trimming took 10 bases from V and 0 from J, leaving 19 bases between them. The CDR3 loop reads CATHNGLRASGANVLTF. In DNA, the CDR3 is TGTGCCACCCACAACGGGCTGAGGGCCTCTGGGGCCAACGTCCTGACTTTC.

V usage is TRBV28 and J usage is TRBJ1-5; 7 positions match TRBD1. This CDR3 is built from 15 residues. CDR1 and CDR2 from the germline V gene are MDHEN and SYDVKM. The V segment lost 5 bases and the J segment 7 bases; nucleotides outside the gene matches: 11. CDR3 nucleotide sequence: TGTGCCAGCAGTCAGTCGAACAGGGGAAGACAGCCCCAGCATTTT. It specifies CASSQSNRGRQPQHF.

This chain connects TRBV7-8 to TRBJ2-4; TRBD2 might be the D (6 bases). Germline values: CDR1 SGHVS, CDR2 FQNEAQ. The CDR3 spans 17 residues. V dropped 5 bases and J dropped 6 bases, with 23 bases sitting between them. The chain's CDR3 is CASSLGDWAGRGNIQYF. CDR3 DNA: TGTGCCAGCAGCCTAGGGGATTGGGCGGGGCGGGGAAACATTCAGTACTTC.

The V call is TRBV19, the J call TRBJ2-1, with 9 positions matching TRBD2. The trim removed 5 bases at V and 8 bases at J, leaving 7 bases unmatched. The CDR3 is 14 residues long. Germline-derived CDR1 and CDR2 are LNHDA and SQIVND (reference sequence). The CDR3 protein is CASSLRLAAHEQFF. CDR3 DNA: TGTGCCAGTAGTTTGAGACTAGCGGCTCATGAGCAGTTCTTC.

The J gene is TRBJ2-3, the V gene TRBV9, with a tentative D call TRBD2 (6 bases). Trimming shortened V by 0 bases and J by 2 bases, and 13 bases separated the two germline ends. This CDR3 is built from 16 residues. Germline loops: CDR1 SGDLS, CDR2 YYNGEE. The CDR3 DNA reads TGTGCCAGCAGCGTAGAGACCGGGACTGTCACAGATACGCAGTATTTT. As protein: CASSVETGTVTDTQYF.

The chain couples TRBV19 to TRBJ1-5; D unclear. Germline CDR1 reads LNHDA; CDR2 reads SQIVND (reference sequence). Trimming pared 1 base from V and 2 bases from J, leaving 12 bases between. This CDR3 is built from 16 residues. DNA of the CDR3: TGTGCCAGTAGTATAGTTTCCCAGGCTGGCAATCAGCCCCAGCATTTT. Translation gives CASSIVSQAGNQPQHF.

V usage is TRBV10-3 and J usage is TRBJ2-2; 9 nucleotides match TRBD2. The CDR3 consists of 15 residues. Germline trimming cut 7 bases from V and 6 bases from J; bases unmatched to any gene: 9. Germline V CDR1 and CDR2: ENHRY, SYGVKD. The DNA of the CDR3 is TGTGCCATCACTGTGCGGGAGGGCCCCGCCGGGGAGCTGTTTTTT. Protein product: CAITVREGPAGELFF.

The rearrangement uses TRBV28 and TRBJ1-5; 10 bases match TRBD1. This CDR3 is built from 16 residues. V lost 5 bases and J lost 3; bases outside the gene matches: 7. CDR1 is MDHEN and CDR2 is SYDVKM in the germline V gene. The CDR3, as DNA: TGTGCCAGCAGTCACGGCGGGACAGGGGTCAATCAGCCCCAGCATTTT. Its protein product is CASSHGGTGVNQPQHF. The whole variable domain, remainder taken from reference TRBV28 and TRBJ1-5, is DVKVTQSSRYLVKRTGEKVFLECVQDMDHENMFWYRQDPGLGLRLIYFSYDVKMKEKGDIPEGYSVSREKKERFSLILESASTNQTSMYLCASSHGGTGVNQPQHFGDGTRLSIL.

This chain connects TRBV5-1 to TRBJ2-5, with 8 bases aligning to TRBD1. The CDR3 consists of 15 residues. V lost 4 bases and J lost 2; bases outside the gene matches: 7. Per germline, CDR1 SGHRS and CDR2 YFSETQ. The CDR3 sequence is CASSLRGQGQETQYF. DNA for the CDR3: TGCGCCAGCAGCCTCCGCGGACAGGGTCAAGAGACCCAGTACTTC.

The gene calls are TRBV30 and TRBJ1-2; 10 bases line up with TRBD1. The CDR3 runs 12 residues. V shed 3 bases, J shed 6 bases, and the junction held 1 base outside the gene matches. The germline V gene has CDR1 GTSNPN and CDR2 SVGIG (reference sequence). CDR3 sequence: CAWRTGGDGYTF. CDR3 bases: TGTGCCTGGAGGACAGGGGGCGATGGCTACACCTTC.

This clone has only a few counts. The genes are TRBV7-8 and TRBJ2-2; 12 bases agree with TRBD1. The CDR3 length is 17 residues. After removal of 2 bases from V and 4 bases from J, the junction contained 5 bases not matched to a gene. From germline, CDR1 is SGHVS and CDR2 FQNEAQ. This chain's CDR3 is CASSLSGTGGGTGELFF. In DNA form, the CDR3 reads TGTGCCAGCAGCTTATCCGGGACAGGGGGCGGCACCGGGGAGCTGTTTTTT.

The CDR3 loop is CASSQDRGASYEQYF. The DNA for the CDR3 is TGTGCCAGCAGCCAGGACAGGGGGGCATCCTACGAGCAGTACTTC. V and J are TRBV5-6 and TRBJ2-7; 10 nucleotides line up with TRBD1. Germline values: CDR1 SGHDT, CDR2 YYEEEE. Trimming at V came to 4 bases and at J to 1 base, leaving 5 bases not matched to a gene. The CDR3 has 15 amino acids.

The chain joins TRBV2 to TRBJ1-2, with 7 bases aligning to TRBD1. Unmatched junction bases numbered 6, after V lost 1 base and J lost 7 bases. This CDR3 has 14 amino acids. Looked up from germline, CDR1 is SNHLY and CDR2 is FYNNEI. The CDR3 loop reads CASSEGVRGFGYTF. CDR3 DNA: TGTGCCAGCAGTGAAGGGGTCAGGGGGTTTGGCTACACCTTC.

V usage is TRBV28 and J usage is TRBJ1-4; TRBD1 might be the D (5 bases). Trimming took off 4 bases at V and 5 bases at J, with 14 bases between the two ends. The CDR3 is 15 residues long. Per germline, CDR1 MDHEN and CDR2 SYDVKM. The DNA for the CDR3 is TGTGCCAGCAGTTCTAGGGGACTCGAGAATGAAAAACTGTTTTTT. Its translation: CASSSRGLENEKLFF. The complete variable domain, with remaining parts taken from reference TRBV28 and TRBJ1-4, reads DVKVTQSSRYLVKRTGEKVFLECVQDMDHENMFWYRQDPGLGLRLIYFSYDVKMKEKGDIPEGYSVSREKKERFSLILESASTNQTSMYLCASSSRGLENEKLFFGSGTQLSVL.

J is TRBJ2-7 and V is TRBV6-5, with no clear D. The CDR3 covers 16 residues. The germline CDR1 and CDR2 sequences are MNHEY and SVGAGI. Trimming stripped 0 bases from V and 1 base from J, with 13 bases between. The CDR3 loop is CASSYSWAKVSYEQYF. Here the CDR3 DNA reads TGTGCCAGCAGTTACTCTTGGGCTAAAGTTTCCTACGAGCAGTACTTC.

The V gene is TRBV9, the J gene TRBJ2-5, with a possible D match to TRBD2 (5 bases). The V gene lost 0 bases and the J gene lost 4 bases, with 10 bases spanning the gap. The CDR3 covers 14 residues. CDR1 is SGDLS and CDR2 is YYNGEE in the germline V gene. CDR3 amino acids: CASSVGSAGETQYF. The CDR3 DNA sequence: TGTGCCAGCAGCGTAGGGTCTGCGGGAGAGACCCAGTACTTC.

The gene calls are TRBV27 and TRBJ2-1; TRBD2 matches 8 bases. This CDR3 contains 14 residues. Per the germline V gene, CDR1 is MNHEY and CDR2 is SMNVEV (reference sequence). V lost 7 bases, J lost 6 bases, and 8 bases stayed unmatched. As DNA, the CDR3 is TGTGCCAGCACCTCGGGACTAGGGGTCAATGAGCAGTTCTTC. It is translated as CASTSGLGVNEQFF.

Only one count was recorded for this clone. The V call is TRBV29-1, the J call TRBJ1-1; D not certain. CDR3 length equals 12 residues. Per the germline V gene, CDR1 is SQVTM and CDR2 is ANQGSEA. V lost 0 bases and J lost 3, with 5 bases in between. The CDR3 DNA is TGCAGCGTTGAAGACGGGTACACTGAAGCTTTCTTT. Translating gives CSVEDGYTEAFF.

The rearrangement joins TRBV7-9 to TRBJ1-2; D gene uncertain. Trimming removed 0 bases at V and 4 bases at J, with 9 bases between. The CDR3 sequence is 14 residues long. Germline CDR1 reads SEHNR; CDR2 reads FQNEAQ (reference sequence). CDR3 sequence (DNA): TGTGCCAGCAGCTTAGCGTTGGGCCCCTATGGCTACACCTTC. Amino acids: CASSLALGPYGYTF.

V is TRBV6-1 and J is TRBJ2-1, with D possibly TRBD2 on 6 matching bases. The V end lost 4 bases, the J end lost 6 bases, and 16 bases lay between the germline ends. Looked up from germline, CDR1 is MNHNS and CDR2 is SASEGT. This CDR3 is 15 amino acids long. The CDR3 protein is CASSATEAGSNEQFF. As DNA, the CDR3 is TGTGCCAGCAGTGCCACGGAGGCGGGATCCAATGAGCAGTTCTTC.

The chain is built from TRBV6-1 and TRBJ2-7; D ambiguous. This CDR3 spans 12 amino acids. CDR1 and CDR2 (germline): MNHNS, SASEGT. The ends were cut back, 2 bases at V and 1 base at J, with 3 bases in the middle. This chain's CDR3 is CASSESSYEQYF. As DNA, the CDR3 is TGTGCCAGCAGTGAATCATCCTACGAGCAGTACTTC.

As regards this clone: The junction does not match germline at one end; this may be a read error. Other DNA sequences within the sample encode an identical CDR3. This rearrangement joins TRBV19 to TRBJ1-5; 7 bases fit TRBD1. The length of the CDR3 is 17 residues. CDR1 is LNHDA and CDR2 is SQIVND in the germline V gene (reference sequence). This chain's CDR3 is CASSTAQGLWTNQPQHF. The CDR3 nucleotides are TGCGCCAGTAGTACCGCACAGGGGCTATGGACCAATCAGCCCCAGCATTTT.

Here the CDR3 DNA reads TGTGCCACCAGCAGAGGGCCAGGGAGGGATGAAAAACTGTTTTTT. Protein sequence: CATSRGPGRDEKLFF. The chain carries TRBV15 and TRBJ1-4; tentatively, D is TRBD1 (5 bases). Germline V gives CDR1 LNHNV, CDR2 YYDKDF (reference sequence). Trimming cost V 1 base and J 6 bases, with 12 bases left between them. The CDR3 loop spans 15 amino acids. The full variable domain, its missing parts supplied by reference TRBV15 and TRBJ1-4, is DAMVIQNPRYQVTQFGKPVTLSCSQTLNHNVMYWYQQKSSQAPKLLFHYYDKDFNNEADTPDNFQSRRPNTSFCFLDIRSPGLGDTAMYLCATSRGPGRDEKLFFGSGTQLSVL.

V usage is TRBV6-5 and J usage is TRBJ2-1; TRBD2 matches 7 bases. The CDR3 length is 16 residues. The trim removed 2 bases at V and 8 bases at J, leaving 12 bases unmatched. CDR1 is MNHEY, CDR2 SVGAGI, per germline. CDR3 region: CASSYRGGSHRDEQFF. The CDR3, as DNA: TGTGCCAGCAGTTACCGGGGAGGGAGCCATCGGGATGAGCAGTTCTTC.